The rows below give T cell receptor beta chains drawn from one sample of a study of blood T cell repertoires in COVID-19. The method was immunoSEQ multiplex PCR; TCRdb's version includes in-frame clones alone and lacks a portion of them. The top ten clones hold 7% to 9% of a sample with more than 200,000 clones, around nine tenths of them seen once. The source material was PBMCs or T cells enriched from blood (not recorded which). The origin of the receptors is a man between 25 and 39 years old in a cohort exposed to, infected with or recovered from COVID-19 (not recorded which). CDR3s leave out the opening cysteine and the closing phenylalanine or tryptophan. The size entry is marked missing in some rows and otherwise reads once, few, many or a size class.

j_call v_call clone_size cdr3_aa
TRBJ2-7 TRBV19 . ASSMVGLAGGSYEQY
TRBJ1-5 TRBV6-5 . ASSYSLNSNQPQH
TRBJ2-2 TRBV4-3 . ASSQGQKAAGELF
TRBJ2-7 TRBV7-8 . ASSLSTGQGATYEQY
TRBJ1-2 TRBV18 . ASSPTAGLYGYT
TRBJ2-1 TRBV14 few ASSRRLAGESRF
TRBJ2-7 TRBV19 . ASSALVGDRVSLVYEQY
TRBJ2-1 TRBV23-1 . ASSQGQGFHNEQF
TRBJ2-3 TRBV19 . ASSMGAATPSTDTQY
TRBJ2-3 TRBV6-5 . ASSYFGGRGDTQY